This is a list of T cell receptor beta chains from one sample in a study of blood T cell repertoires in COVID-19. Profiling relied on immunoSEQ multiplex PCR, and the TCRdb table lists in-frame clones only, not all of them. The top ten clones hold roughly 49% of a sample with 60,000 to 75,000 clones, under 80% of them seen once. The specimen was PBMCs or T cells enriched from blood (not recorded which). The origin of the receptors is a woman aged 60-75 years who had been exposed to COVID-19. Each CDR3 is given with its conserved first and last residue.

CDR3 protein: CASSQGAQGFFGNTIYF
V gene: TRBV4-2
J gene: TRBJ1-3

CDR3 protein: CASSLVALAGTYEQYF
V gene: TRBV5-5
J gene: TRBJ2-7

CDR3 protein: CASGGRFSDNSPLHF
V gene: TRBV27
J gene: TRBJ1-6

CDR3 protein: CASSLGTGRSEQYF
V gene: TRBV5-1
J gene: TRBJ2-7

CDR3 protein: CASSDRRNQPQHF
V gene: TRBV27
J gene: TRBJ1-5

CDR3 protein: CASSSPRRSSYEQYF
V gene: TRBV6-2/TRBV6-3
J gene: TRBJ2-7

CDR3 protein: CASSWGPSNQPQHF
V gene: TRBV5-8
J gene: TRBJ1-5

CDR3 protein: CASSGMTDTNTGELFF
V gene: TRBV6-1
J gene: TRBJ2-2

CDR3 protein: CASSPLADTQYF
V gene: TRBV25-1
J gene: TRBJ2-3

CDR3 protein: CASSLAEAGAITDTQYF
V gene: TRBV7-9
J gene: TRBJ2-3

CDR3 protein: CASRERGTGVRSGANVLTF
V gene: TRBV28
J gene: TRBJ2-6

CDR3 protein: CSAGGWETQYF
V gene: TRBV20-1
J gene: TRBJ2-5

CDR3 protein: CASSYKLRGSNQPQHF
V gene: TRBV28
J gene: TRBJ1-5

CDR3 protein: CASRIREQYF
V gene: TRBV2
J gene: TRBJ2-7

CDR3 protein: CAWKPTLSYNEQFF
V gene: TRBV30
J gene: TRBJ2-1

CDR3 protein: CASSPPPGQMDGYTF
V gene: TRBV13
J gene: TRBJ1-2

CDR3 protein: CASGLSSGNYNEQFF
V gene: TRBV6-5
J gene: TRBJ2-1

CDR3 protein: CASSLNRFVAGGHGEQFF
V gene: TRBV7-3
J gene: TRBJ2-1

CDR3 protein: CSALPGTGGTEAFF
V gene: TRBV29-1
J gene: TRBJ1-1